This paragraph reports one T cell receptor (beta chain). The data were produced by immunoSEQ multiplex PCR, yet TCRdb's version contains in-frame clones alone and is incomplete. The sample lists approximately 89,000 clones; over 90% were seen once. The sample comes from a study of technical replicates of blood from four donors. The TCR originated in a human donor in good health. Sequencing input: T cells isolated from PBMCs.

DNA of the CDR3: TGTGCCAGCAGCGACGAAGGGCTAGCGGAGACCTACGAGCAGTACTTC. Encoded protein: CASSDEGLAETYEQYF. This sequence joins TRBV2 and TRBJ2-7; 7 bases are shared with TRBD2. The V and J ends lost 6 bases and 2 bases, in that order; junction bases with no gene match: 13. Germline CDR1 and CDR2: SNHLY and FYNNEI. CDR3 size: 16 residues.